The 14 T cell receptor beta chains reported below all come from one sample, sequenced in a study of OX40 agonist ivuxolimab in advanced cancers. Assay: immunoSEQ multiplex PCR; the TCRdb copy retains only in-frame clones and omits some. The table includes around 50,000 clones, about 81% detected once. The sequencing used CD4+ or CD8+ T cells sorted from blood, collected in a trial of the OX40 agonist ivuxolimab. All receptors come from an adult with an advanced solid tumor such as melanoma, head and neck, liver or kidney cancer.

The gene calls are TRBV19 and TRBJ2-7, with TRBD1 identical over 9 bases. After removal of 7 bases from V and 5 bases from J, the junction contained 18 bases not matched to a gene. Germline CDR1 reads LNHDA; CDR2 reads SQIVND (reference sequence). The CDR3 has 17 residues. CDR3 nucleotide sequence: TGTGCCAGTACCCACGGACACCCGGGACAGGGAGGTCACGAGCAGTACTTC. This translates into CASTHGHPGQGGHEQYF.

CDR3 region: CAISGRTQETQYF. The CDR3, as DNA: TGTGCCATCAGTGGGCGGACCCAAGAGACCCAGTACTTC. The J gene is TRBJ2-5, the V gene TRBV10-3; D remains ambiguous. The CDR3 is 13 amino acids. Deletions cut 4 bases from V and 1 base from J, with 7 bases between. Per the germline V gene, CDR1 is ENHRY and CDR2 is SYGVKD.

The chain uses TRBV7-2 and TRBJ2-3; 13 bases agree with TRBD2. CDR1 SGHTA and CDR2 FQGNSA come from the germline V gene. V was clipped by 4 bases and J by 2 bases; unmatched bases: 9. This CDR3 contains 18 residues. The CDR3 sequence is CASSSGGGTSGATDTQYF. CDR3 DNA sequence: TGTGCCAGCAGCTCTGGGGGTGGGACTAGCGGGGCCACAGATACGCAGTATTTT.

V gene TRBV9 combines with J gene TRBJ2-7; D may be TRBD2 (6 bases). V was clipped by 4 bases and J by 4 bases, with 18 bases between them. The germline V gene has CDR1 SGDLS and CDR2 YYNGEE. The CDR3 length is 15 residues. The CDR3, as DNA: TGTGCCAGCAGCCCGAGTCCGGGGAGGCTGTACGAGCAGTACTTC. It codes for CASSPSPGRLYEQYF. Complete variable domain (other parts from reference TRBV9 and TRBJ2-7): DSGVTQTPKHLITATGQRVTLRCSPRSGDLSVYWYQQSLDQGLQFLIQYYNGEERAKGNILERFSAQQFPDLHSELNLSSLELGDSALYFCASSPSPGRLYEQYFGPGTRLTVT.

The chain employs TRBV5-6 and TRBJ1-2, with TRBD1 as a possible D gene (5 bases). V was cut by 3 bases and J by 3 bases, with 15 bases left in between. The CDR3 totals 15 residues. In germline, CDR1 is SGHDT, CDR2 YYEEEE. The CDR3 here is CASSSETGTYYGYTF. The CDR3 nucleotides are TGTGCCAGCAGCTCCGAGACCGGGACTTACTATGGCTACACCTTC.

The V call is TRBV9, the J call TRBJ2-2, with D possibly TRBD2 on 5 matching bases. V was trimmed by 1 base and J by 5 bases, leaving 12 bases between them. Germline CDR1 reads SGDLS; CDR2 reads YYNGEE. The CDR3 runs to 15 residues. For the CDR3, the DNA is TGTGCCAGCAGCGTACGAGGGATGGGGACCGGGGAGCTGTTTTTT. It is translated as CASSVRGMGTGELFF.

The genes are TRBV10-2 and TRBJ1-1, with D tentatively TRBD1 (6 bases). Germline values: CDR1 WSHSY, CDR2 SAAADI. V lost 0 bases and J 5 bases, leaving 10 bases between the germline ends. There are 14 residues in the CDR3. This CDR3 is CASSESRGGTEAFF. In nucleotides, the CDR3 is TGCGCCAGCAGTGAGTCGAGGGGGGGGACTGAAGCTTTCTTT.

The chain has TRBV6-5 and TRBJ2-7, with a tentative D call TRBD1 (5 bases). The V end lost 7 bases, the J end lost 3 bases, and 16 bases lay between the germline ends. The CDR3 loop spans 14 amino acids. Germline assignment: CDR1 MNHEY and CDR2 SVGAGI. The CDR3 protein is CASIQGWGGYEQYF. In DNA form, the CDR3 reads TGTGCCAGCATCCAAGGGTGGGGCGGCTACGAGCAGTACTTC.

V gene TRBV7-3 combines with J gene TRBJ2-3, with 8 bases fitting TRBD2. There are 16 residues in the CDR3. Germline-derived CDR1 and CDR2 are SGHTA and FQGTGA. V lost 5 bases to trimming and J lost 6 bases; unmatched junction nucleotides: 13. The chain's CDR3 is CASSPGTSFASDTQYF. The CDR3 DNA reads as TGTGCCAGCAGCCCCGGGACTAGTTTCGCCTCCGATACGCAGTATTTT.

This clone has more than one count but fewer than ten. The CDR3 region has the DNA TGTGCCAGCAGCTTAGAAATTCGGCAGTACTTC. Its translation: CASSLEIRQYF. The chain combines TRBV7-8 with TRBJ2-7; D unresolved. The germline V gene encodes CDR1 SGHVS and CDR2 FQNEAQ. This CDR3 has 11 residues. The ends were cut back, 1 base at V and 9 bases at J, with 7 bases in the middle.

The CDR3 loop is CSAPGGGRPSGGYGYTF. Written as DNA, the CDR3 is TGCAGCGCTCCAGGGGGCGGAAGACCCTCGGGTGGGTATGGCTACACCTTC. V usage is TRBV29-1 and J usage is TRBJ1-2; 8 bases match TRBD1. V shed 7 bases and J 5 bases; nucleotides not matched to a gene: 21. This CDR3 comprises 17 residues. Germline CDR1 SQVTM, CDR2 ANQGSEA. Supplemented by reference TRBV29-1 and TRBJ1-2, the full variable domain reads SAVISQKPSRDICQRGTSLTIQCQVDSQVTMMFWYRQQPGQSLTLIATANQGSEATYESGFVIDKFPISRPNLTFSTLTVSNMSPEDSSIYLCSAPGGGRPSGGYGYTFGSGTRLTVV.

The chain recombines TRBV6-1 with TRBJ2-7; D is perhaps TRBD1 (5 bases). This CDR3 region has 13 residues. V was pared by 5 bases and J by 2 bases, with 10 bases between. Germline assignment: CDR1 MNHNS and CDR2 SASEGT. The CDR3 loop is CASSWEGAYEQYF. CDR3 DNA: TGTGCCAGCAGTTGGGAAGGGGCCTACGAGCAGTACTTC.

The chain links TRBV6-5 to TRBJ1-4; D is perhaps TRBD1 (6 bases). Germline CDR1 reads MNHEY; CDR2 reads SVGAGI. CDR3 size: 14 residues. Deletions cut 4 bases from V and 5 bases from J, with 11 bases between. CDR3 region: CASSSRGLNEKLFF. The CDR3, as DNA: TGTGCCAGCAGTTCCAGGGGATTAAATGAAAAACTGTTTTTT.

This chain links TRBV5-1 with TRBJ2-2, with 7 bases lining up with TRBD1. The germline V gene encodes CDR1 SGHRS and CDR2 YFSETQ. The CDR3 consists of 14 residues. After removal of 0 bases from V and 5 bases from J, the junction contained 1 base not matched to a gene. CDR3 amino acids: CASSLEGATGELFF. CDR3 nucleotide sequence: TGCGCCAGCAGCTTGGAGGGGGCGACCGGGGAGCTGTTTTTT.